The 21 T cell receptor beta chains given below trace back to one sample, sequenced in a study of shared clonotypes between healthy human individuals. The assay was immunoSEQ multiplex PCR, and TCRdb's table has in-frame clones only and misses some. The table lists some 2,100,000 clones, under 95% of them singletons. Naive CD8 cells lacked CD45RO and underwent positive selection for CCR7, leaving out terminally differentiated effector memory CD45RA+ cells. Sequenced: naive CD8+ T cells from PBMCs. The receptors derive from a man between 18 and 35 years old in good health. Some clones in this sample may be carry-over from other donors' samples.

The sample holds one count of this clone. This sequence joins TRBV11-3 and TRBJ2-5; 9 nucleotides line up with TRBD2. From germline, CDR1 is SGHNT and CDR2 YENEEA. V dropped 2 bases and J dropped 5; count of bases not matched to a gene: 15. CDR3 length equals 18 residues. For the CDR3, the DNA is TGTGCCAGCAGCTTAACCCCCTCTTTAGCGGGAGCGGATGAGACCCAGTACTTC. Protein product: CASSLTPSLAGADETQYF.

This sequence joins TRBV4-3 and TRBJ2-7; TRBD2 matches 8 bases. The CDR3 sequence is 18 residues long. CDR1 is LGHNA and CDR2 is YSLEER in the germline V gene. V lost 0 bases to trimming and J lost 4 bases; unmatched junction nucleotides: 14. DNA of the CDR3: TGCGCCAGCAGCCAAGAAGTAGAAGGTGGCGCGGGAGGATACGAGCAGTACTTC. Translating gives CASSQEVEGGAGGYEQYF.

The V call is TRBV13, the J call TRBJ2-5; TRBD1 is a possible D gene (6 bases). Trimming removed 4 bases at V and 5 bases at J, with 23 bases between. The germline V gene has CDR1 PRHDT and CDR2 FYEKMQ (reference sequence). This CDR3 spans 17 amino acids. The CDR3 region is CASSSRLRQALGETQYF. DNA for the CDR3: TGTGCCAGCAGCTCCCGCCTCCGACAGGCATTGGGGGAGACCCAGTACTTC.

The chain uses TRBV5-5 and TRBJ2-1; 9 bases are a match to TRBD1. V lost 4 bases and J lost 3; bases outside the gene matches: 5. Germline CDR1 SGHKS, CDR2 YYEKEE (reference sequence). The CDR3 loop spans 15 amino acids. CDR3 in DNA: TGTGCCAGCAGCAAGGAGACAGGGGGCTACAATGAGCAGTTCTTC. As protein: CASSKETGGYNEQFF.

This clone was observed a handful of times. The gene calls are TRBV7-9 and TRBJ1-5; 7 nucleotides match TRBD1. The junction had 8 bases not matched to a gene; V was cut back by 4 bases and J by 2 bases. The germline CDR1 and CDR2 sequences are SEHNR and FQNEAQ (reference sequence). This CDR3 comprises 16 residues. For the CDR3, the DNA is TGTGCCAGCAGCTCCTCAGGGGGAGGTGGCAATCAGCCCCAGCATTTT. Its translation is CASSSSGGGGNQPQHF.

A single count supports this clone. Written as DNA, the CDR3 is TGTGCCAGCAGTTACAACAGGGGCAATGAGCAGTTCTTC. Its protein is CASSYNRGNEQFF. The J gene is TRBJ2-1, the V gene TRBV6-5, with 7 positions matching TRBD1. V was clipped by 2 bases and J by 6 bases; unmatched bases: 1. The CDR3 is 13 residues long. Germline CDR1 is MNHEY and CDR2 is SVGAGI.

The V call is TRBV15, the J call TRBJ2-7, with 9 bases fitting TRBD1. The V and J ends lost 3 bases and 5 bases, in that order; junction bases with no gene match: 11. Germline-derived CDR1 and CDR2 are LNHNV and YYDKDF (reference sequence). The CDR3 has 16 amino acids. This CDR3 is CATSSIPGQGADEQYF. For the CDR3, the DNA is TGTGCCACCAGCAGCATTCCGGGACAGGGTGCCGACGAGCAGTACTTC.

The chain combines TRBV5-4 with TRBJ1-3; D is uncertain. Germline V gene sequence: CDR1 SGHNT, CDR2 YYREEE (reference sequence). CDR3 length: 16 amino acids. V lost 9 bases and J lost 8, with 27 bases in between. In DNA, the CDR3 is TGTGCCACTGCGGGATCCTTGCTCGCGGGAGAGGACACCATATATTTT. Translated: CATAGSLLAGEDTIYF.

This clone is a singleton in its sample. The chain employs TRBV15 and TRBJ1-4; D is possibly TRBD1 (5 bases). CDR1 is LNHNV and CDR2 is YYDKDF in the germline V gene (reference sequence). V lost 0 bases and J 15 bases, leaving 29 bases between the germline ends. The CDR3 spans 18 residues. In nucleotides, the CDR3 is TGTGCCACCAGCAGAGATCTGGTTAAGAGGGGTTCCAAGGTCGGAGTGTTTTTT. Translating it yields CATSRDLVKRGSKVGVFF.

The V call is TRBV19, the J call TRBJ2-3; D perhaps matches TRBD2 (5 bases). Germline CDR1 is LNHDA and CDR2 is SQIVND (reference sequence). The CDR3 is made up of 15 amino acids. The V end was cut by 6 bases, the J end by 7 bases, with 20 bases between. CDR3 sequence reads: CASRYRTSTGNTQYF. CDR3 nucleotide sequence: TGTGCCAGTAGGTATAGGACTTCAACGGGGAATACGCAGTATTTT.

The genes are TRBV27 and TRBJ2-5, with D possibly being TRBD1 (6 bases). The last part of the DNA fits TRBJ2-7 better; the J call may be wrong. The germline gives CDR1 MNHEY, CDR2 SMNVEV (reference sequence). The CDR3 sequence is 12 residues long. The CDR3 is CASSPGADEQYF. The DNA for the CDR3 is TGTGCCAGCAGCCCAGGGGCCGACGAGCAGTACTTC.

The J gene is TRBJ1-1, the V gene TRBV28; D unclear. Trimming shortened V by 10 bases and J by 5 bases, and 11 bases separated the two germline ends. This CDR3 region has 11 residues. CDR1 and CDR2 (germline): MDHEN, SYDVKM. The CDR3 here is CATTGVTEAFF. CDR3 nucleotides: TGTGCCACCACCGGGGTGACTGAAGCTTTCTTT.

V and J are TRBV11-2 and TRBJ2-2; 8 nucleotides agree with TRBD2. The germline CDR1 and CDR2 sequences are SGHAT and FQNNGV. J gave up 4 bases and V 3 bases, and 7 bases lay outside the gene matches. The CDR3 consists of 16 residues. For the CDR3, the DNA is TGTGCCAGCAGCTTTGGGAGCGGGAGTGGCACCGGGGAGCTGTTTTTT. This codes for CASSFGSGSGTGELFF.

V and J are TRBV27 and TRBJ1-1; TRBD1 matches 7 bases. Germline values: CDR1 MNHEY, CDR2 SMNVEV (reference sequence). The trim removed 2 bases at V and 6 bases at J, leaving 9 bases unmatched. This CDR3 comprises 15 residues. CDR3 DNA: TGTGCCAGCAGTTTACAAACAGGGGAGAAGGCTGAAGCTTTCTTT. Translated: CASSLQTGEKAEAFF.

The chain joins TRBV4-1 to TRBJ2-7; D gene uncertain. Trimming left V 1 base short and J 3 bases short, with 10 bases between. Germline V gives CDR1 MGHRA, CDR2 YSYEKL. This CDR3 has 14 amino acids. In nucleotides, the CDR3 is TGCGCCAGCAGCCAAGCCCAGGATCTCTACGAGCAGTACTTC. Translated, it gives CASSQAQDLYEQYF.

This chain uses TRBV28 with TRBJ1-1; 9 nucleotides align to TRBD1. Germline CDR1 and CDR2: MDHEN and SYDVKM. The CDR3 sequence is 16 residues long. Unmatched junction bases numbered 11, after V lost 5 bases and J lost 4 bases. CDR3 in DNA: TGTGCCAGCAGTGATCGGGACAGGGTTGGAAGCACTGAAGCTTTCTTT. Protein sequence: CASSDRDRVGSTEAFF.

The rearrangement joins TRBV29-1 to TRBJ2-2; 9 nucleotides align to TRBD2. The V gene end was trimmed by 5 bases and the J gene end by 3 bases; junction bases not matched to a gene: 7. Germline CDR1 and CDR2: SQVTM and ANQGSEA. This CDR3 has 15 amino acids. The CDR3: CSVSRGGVYTGELFF. The CDR3, as DNA: TGCAGCGTTTCCCGCGGGGGGGTATACACCGGGGAGCTGTTTTTT.

CDR3 sequence (DNA): TGTGCCAGCAGTGAAGGGACACCCGCAGATACGCAGTATTTT. It encodes CASSEGTPADTQYF. The genes are TRBV6-1 and TRBJ2-3; tentative D call: TRBD1 (5 bases). V lost 1 base, J lost 4 bases, and 9 bases lay in between. Germline V CDR1 and CDR2: MNHNS, SASEGT. This CDR3 has 14 amino acids.

V usage is TRBV5-6 and J usage is TRBJ2-7, with D perhaps matching TRBD1 (6 bases). Germline CDR1 is SGHDT and CDR2 is YYEEEE. Trimming cost V 3 bases and J 4 bases, with 11 bases left between them. The CDR3 is made up of 13 amino acids. The CDR3 DNA sequence: TGTGCCAGCAGCTACAGGGTAACTTACGAGCAGTACTTC. Translation: CASSYRVTYEQYF. The full variable domain, in which reference TRBV5-6 and TRBJ2-7 provide the parts outside the CDR3, is DAGVTQSPTHLIKTRGQQVTLRCSPKSGHDTVSWYQQALGQGPQFIFQYYEEEERQRGNFPDRFSGHQFPNYSSELNVNALLLGDSALYLCASSYRVTYEQYFGPGTRLTVT.

This chain links TRBV19 with TRBJ2-7, with TRBD2 as a possible D gene (6 bases). Trimming shortened V by 4 bases and J by 6 bases, and 13 bases separated the two germline ends. CDR1 LNHDA and CDR2 SQIVND come from the germline V gene (reference sequence). There are 13 residues in the CDR3. The CDR3 loop reads CASSTRGFVEQYF. The DNA of the CDR3 is TGTGCCAGTAGTACCCGGGGGTTCGTCGAGCAGTACTTC.

This clone occurred once. The rearrangement links TRBV28 to TRBJ2-3; D remains ambiguous. The CDR3 extends over 15 amino acids. Trimming stripped 2 bases from V and 2 bases from J, with 11 bases between. Germline V lookup: CDR1 MDHEN, CDR2 SYDVKM. The CDR3, as DNA: TGTGCCAGCAGTTTACGGCAGATGTACACAGATACGCAGTATTTT. This sequence encodes CASSLRQMYTDTQYF.